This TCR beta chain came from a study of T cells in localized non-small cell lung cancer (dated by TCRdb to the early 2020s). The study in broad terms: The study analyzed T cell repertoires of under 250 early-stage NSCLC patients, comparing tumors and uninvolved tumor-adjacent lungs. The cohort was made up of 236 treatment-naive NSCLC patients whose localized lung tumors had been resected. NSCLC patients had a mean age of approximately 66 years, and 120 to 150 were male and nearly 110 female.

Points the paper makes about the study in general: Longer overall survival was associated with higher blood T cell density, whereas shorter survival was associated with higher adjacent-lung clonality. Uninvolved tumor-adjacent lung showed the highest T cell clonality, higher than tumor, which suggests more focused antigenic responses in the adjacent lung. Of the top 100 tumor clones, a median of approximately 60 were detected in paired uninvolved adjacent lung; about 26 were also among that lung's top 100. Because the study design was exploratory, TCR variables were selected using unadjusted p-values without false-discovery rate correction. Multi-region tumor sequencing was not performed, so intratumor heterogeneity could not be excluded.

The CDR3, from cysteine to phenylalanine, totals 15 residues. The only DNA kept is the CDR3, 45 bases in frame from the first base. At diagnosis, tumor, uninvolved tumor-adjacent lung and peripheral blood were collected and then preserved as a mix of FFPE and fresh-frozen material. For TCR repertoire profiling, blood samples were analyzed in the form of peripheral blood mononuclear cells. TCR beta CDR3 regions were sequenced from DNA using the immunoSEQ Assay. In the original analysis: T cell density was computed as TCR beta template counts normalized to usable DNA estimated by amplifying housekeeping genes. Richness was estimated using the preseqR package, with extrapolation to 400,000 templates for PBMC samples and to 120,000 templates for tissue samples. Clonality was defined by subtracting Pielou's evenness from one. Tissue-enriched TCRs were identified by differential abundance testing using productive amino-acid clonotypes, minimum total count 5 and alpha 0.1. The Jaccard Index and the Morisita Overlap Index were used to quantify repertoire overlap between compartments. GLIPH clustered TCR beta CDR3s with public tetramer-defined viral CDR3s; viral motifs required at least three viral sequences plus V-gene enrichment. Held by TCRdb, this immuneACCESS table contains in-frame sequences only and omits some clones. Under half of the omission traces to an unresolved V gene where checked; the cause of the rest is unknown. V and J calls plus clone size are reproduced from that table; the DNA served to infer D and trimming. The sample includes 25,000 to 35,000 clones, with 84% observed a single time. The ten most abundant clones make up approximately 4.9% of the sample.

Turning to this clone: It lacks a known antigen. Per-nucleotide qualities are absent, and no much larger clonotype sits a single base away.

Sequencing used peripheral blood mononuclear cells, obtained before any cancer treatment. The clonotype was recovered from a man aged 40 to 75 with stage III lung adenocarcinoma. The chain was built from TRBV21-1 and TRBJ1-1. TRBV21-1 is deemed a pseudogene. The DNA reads TGTGCCAGCAACCGGACGGGTAAGGAAGGGAATGAAGCTTTCTTT. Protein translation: CASNRTGKEGNEAFF.